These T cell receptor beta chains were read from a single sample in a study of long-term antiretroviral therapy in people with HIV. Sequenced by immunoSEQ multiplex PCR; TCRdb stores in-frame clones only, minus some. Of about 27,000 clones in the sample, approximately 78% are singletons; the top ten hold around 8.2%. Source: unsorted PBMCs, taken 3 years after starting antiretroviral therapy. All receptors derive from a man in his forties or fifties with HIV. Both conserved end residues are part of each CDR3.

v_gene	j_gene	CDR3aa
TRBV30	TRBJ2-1	CASSGYNEQFF
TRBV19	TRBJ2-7	CASSIGPEQYF
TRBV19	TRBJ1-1	CASRDSPVNTEAFF
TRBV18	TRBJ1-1	CASSPGQGNTEAFF
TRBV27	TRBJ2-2	CASTRPGGAGTGELFF
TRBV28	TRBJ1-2	CASSSPRGVVRWGYTF
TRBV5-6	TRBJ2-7	CASSFQTVYEQYF
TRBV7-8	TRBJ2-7	CASSLGTRSSYEQYF
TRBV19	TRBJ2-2	CASRTTPVNRGAVF
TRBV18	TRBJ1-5	CASSPTGKVDQPQHF
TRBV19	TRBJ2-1	CATRQLSSYNEQFF
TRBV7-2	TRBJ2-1	CASSRESGNEQFF
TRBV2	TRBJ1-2	CASSEGGGYTF
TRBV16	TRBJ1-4	CASSPDRGNEKLFF
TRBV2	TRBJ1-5	CASSGLGNQPQHF
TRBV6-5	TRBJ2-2	CASSYRGYTGELFF
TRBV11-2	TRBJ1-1	CASSPIQNTEAFF
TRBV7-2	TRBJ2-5	CASSKTSGETQYF
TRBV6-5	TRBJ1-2	CASSYRRLGGSYGYTF
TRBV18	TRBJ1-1	CASSPQGGGTEAFF
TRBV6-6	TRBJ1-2	CASSYDRASDYGYTF
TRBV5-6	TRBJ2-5	CASSLFVRGDQETQYF
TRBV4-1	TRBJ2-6	CASSSLLPGANVLTF
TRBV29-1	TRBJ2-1	CSGRVGGPPYNEQFF
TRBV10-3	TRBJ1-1	CAINGKTGENTEAFF
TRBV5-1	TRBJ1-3	CASSLRGGSGNTIYF
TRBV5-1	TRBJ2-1	CASSPGTIYNEQFF
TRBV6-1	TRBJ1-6	CASSAEGDIFSPLHF
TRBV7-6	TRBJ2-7	CASSLSTSEAYEQYF
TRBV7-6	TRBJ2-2	CASSGTSGTLTGELFF
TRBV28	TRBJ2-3	CASSSWTSGTDTQYF
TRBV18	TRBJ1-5	CASSRENPANLDQPQHF
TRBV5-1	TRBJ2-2	CASSLTTGTANTGELFF
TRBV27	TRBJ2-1	CASSLTSGGGNEQFF
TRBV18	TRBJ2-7	CASSPPQGQGSYEQYF
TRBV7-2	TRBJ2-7	CASSFYPDSSYEQYF
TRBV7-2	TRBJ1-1	CASREPTLGRFPMDTEAFF
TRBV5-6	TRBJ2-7	CASSLRGLAPSYEQYF
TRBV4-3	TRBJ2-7	CASSQAAGGIYEQYF
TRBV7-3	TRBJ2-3	CASSLRQGYADTQYF
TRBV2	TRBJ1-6	CASTKDVSNSPLHF